This entry concerns a single TCR beta chain. The entry originates in a study of cytomegalovirus exposure and HLA in healthy donors. Germline assignment: CDR1 SGHNT and CDR2 YENEEA. The CDR3 is 16 amino acids. V dropped 4 bases and J dropped 0 bases, with 16 bases sitting between them. The method was immunoSEQ multiplex PCR; TCRdb's version includes in-frame clones alone and lacks a portion of them. This table holds about 140,000 clones, around 87% found once. Sequenced material: PBMCs. This chain uses TRBV11-3 with TRBJ2-7; perhaps TRBD2 as D (5 bases). The sequence derives from a young man in good health and CMV-seropositive. This chain's CDR3 is CASSSGSIGVSYEQYF. The CDR3 nucleotides read TGTGCCAGCAGCTCCGGGTCCATCGGGGTCTCCTACGAGCAGTACTTC.